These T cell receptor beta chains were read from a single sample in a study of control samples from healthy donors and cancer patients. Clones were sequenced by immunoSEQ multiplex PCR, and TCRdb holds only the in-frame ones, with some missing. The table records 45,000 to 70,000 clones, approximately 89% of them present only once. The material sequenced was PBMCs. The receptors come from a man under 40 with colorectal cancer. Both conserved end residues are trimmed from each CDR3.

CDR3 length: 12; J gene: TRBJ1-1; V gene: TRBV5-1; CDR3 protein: ASSLSGPNTEAF
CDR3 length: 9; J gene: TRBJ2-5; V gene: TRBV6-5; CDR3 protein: ASRRQETQY
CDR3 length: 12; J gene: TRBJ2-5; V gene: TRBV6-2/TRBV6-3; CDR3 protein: ASSYSYIQETQY
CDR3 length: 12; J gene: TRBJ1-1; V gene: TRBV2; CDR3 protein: ASSVKSSNTEAF
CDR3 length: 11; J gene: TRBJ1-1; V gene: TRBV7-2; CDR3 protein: ASSLAKGIGAF
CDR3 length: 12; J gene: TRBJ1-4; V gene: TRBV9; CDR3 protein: ASSLDSTNEKLF
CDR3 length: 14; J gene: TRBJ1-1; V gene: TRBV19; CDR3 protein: ASSKNLRPGSTEAF
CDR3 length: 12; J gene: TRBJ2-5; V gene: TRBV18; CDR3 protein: ASSPLRGGETQY
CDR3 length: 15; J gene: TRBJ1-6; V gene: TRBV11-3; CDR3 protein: ASSLDSIRPDNSPLH
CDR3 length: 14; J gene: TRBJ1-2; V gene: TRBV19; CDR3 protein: ASSIVPGTLNRGYT